These T cell receptor beta chains were read from a single sample in a study of human T cells and chemical hapten exposure. MiXCR was run by TCRdb on the RACE reads, yielding one entry per CDR3 protein. The data hold roughly 250,000 distinct CDR3 sequences, with about 9.4% observed a single time. Sample: whole blood, taken in connection with sensitization to the hapten diphenylcyclopropenone (DPC). Receptors originate from a woman in her 40s with alopecia areata. Some clones in this sample may be carry-over from other donors' samples. The CDR3 runs from the conserved cysteine through the conserved F or W. The D gene is left open where the match is weak. Not all rows give a size; the values are once, few, many and, for expanded clones, a class.

D gene: TRBD2
clone size: few
J gene: TRBJ2-2
V gene: TRBV2
CDR3 DNA: TGTGCCAGCAACCGACTAGCGGGAGCCGGGGAGCTGTTTTTT
CDR3 protein: CASNRLAGAGELFF

D gene: NA
clone size: few
J gene: TRBJ2-3
V gene: TRBV7-3
CDR3 DNA: TGTGCCAGCAGCCCAGCCCGACAGGATACGCAGTATTTT
CDR3 protein: CASSPARQDTQYF

D gene: NA
clone size: many
J gene: TRBJ2-1
V gene: TRBV7-3
CDR3 DNA: TGTGCCAGCAGCCCGAGTCCGGGACCCCTTGGTAATGAGCAGTTCTTC
CDR3 protein: CASSPSPGPLGNEQFF

D gene: NA
clone size: NA
J gene: TRBJ2-1
V gene: TRBV27
CDR3 DNA: TGTGCCAGCAGTTTGGACAGCTTTACCTACAATGAGCAGTTCTTC
CDR3 protein: CASSLDSFTYNEQFF

D gene: NA
clone size: few
J gene: TRBJ2-5
V gene: TRBV27
CDR3 DNA: TGTGCCAGCAGTTTCCGGTCCGCAGAGACCCAGTACTTC
CDR3 protein: CASSFRSAETQYF

D gene: TRBD2
clone size: many
J gene: TRBJ2-1
V gene: TRBV6-4
CDR3 DNA: TGTGCCAGCAGTGATTTGACTAGCGGGAGGAATGAGCAGTTCTTC
CDR3 protein: CASSDLTSGRNEQFF

D gene: NA
clone size: NA
J gene: TRBJ1-1
V gene: TRBV5-5
CDR3 DNA: TGTGCCAGCAGCTCAGGAGGGGAGAACACTGAAGCTTTCTTT
CDR3 protein: CASSSGGENTEAFF

D gene: NA
clone size: few
J gene: TRBJ2-2
V gene: TRBV20-1
CDR3 DNA: TGCAGTGCTAGAGATCCGAGGGCCGGAAACACCGGGGAGCTGTTTTTT
CDR3 protein: CSARDPRAGNTGELFF

D gene: NA
clone size: many
J gene: TRBJ1-5
V gene: TRBV7-2
CDR3 DNA: TGTGCCAGCAGCTTAGCTGTCAATCAGCCCCAGCATTTT
CDR3 protein: CASSLAVNQPQHF

D gene: TRBD2
clone size: few
J gene: TRBJ2-1
V gene: TRBV20-1
CDR3 DNA: TGCAGTGCTAGCTCCTTTACTAGCGGGAATTACAATGAGCAGTTCTTC
CDR3 protein: CSASSFTSGNYNEQFF

D gene: NA
clone size: NA
J gene: TRBJ2-3
V gene: TRBV9
CDR3 DNA: TGTGCCAGCAGCGTAGTAGCACCAGATACGCAGTATTTT
CDR3 protein: CASSVVAPDTQYF

D gene: NA
clone size: few
J gene: TRBJ1-1
V gene: TRBV2
CDR3 DNA: TGTGCCAGCAGCCTCCAAATGGGCACTGAAGCTTTCTTT
CDR3 protein: CASSLQMGTEAFF

D gene: NA
clone size: NA
J gene: TRBJ2-5
V gene: TRBV9
CDR3 DNA: TGTGCCAGCAGCCCAGGGGGGGGTCAAGAGACCCAGTACTTC
CDR3 protein: CASSPGGGQETQYF

D gene: NA
clone size: NA
J gene: TRBJ1-3
V gene: TRBV6-5
CDR3 DNA: TGTGCCAGCAGTAAACAGGGAAGGGTAAACACCATATATTTT
CDR3 protein: CASSKQGRVNTIYF

D gene: TRBD1
clone size: NA
J gene: TRBJ2-1
V gene: TRBV10-3
CDR3 DNA: TGTGCCATCAACCGGGACAGGAGTCTGAATGAGCAGTTCTTC
CDR3 protein: CAINRDRSLNEQFF

D gene: NA
clone size: few
J gene: TRBJ2-6
V gene: TRBV9
CDR3 DNA: TGTGCCAGCAGCGATGGGGATTCAGTAGGGGCCAACGTCCTGACTTTC
CDR3 protein: CASSDGDSVGANVLTF

D gene: TRBD1
clone size: few
J gene: TRBJ1-4
V gene: TRBV7-9
CDR3 DNA: TGTGCCAGCAGCCCGGGACAGAAGAATGAAAAACTGTTTTTT
CDR3 protein: CASSPGQKNEKLFF

D gene: TRBD2
clone size: many
J gene: TRBJ2-1
V gene: TRBV20-1
CDR3 DNA: TGCAGTGCTATTAGTAGTGGGGTGACTAGCGGGAAGTACAATGAGCAGTTCTTC
CDR3 protein: CSAISSGVTSGKYNEQFF

D gene: NA
clone size: NA
J gene: TRBJ1-3
V gene: TRBV5-4
CDR3 DNA: TGTGCCAGCAGCTTGGCCACCTCTGGAAACACCATATATTTT
CDR3 protein: CASSLATSGNTIYF

D gene: NA
clone size: NA
J gene: TRBJ1-1
V gene: TRBV6-5
CDR3 DNA: TGTGCCAGCAGTTCCAGGACTTACGAAGCTTTCTTT
CDR3 protein: CASSSRTYEAFF

D gene: NA
clone size: few
J gene: TRBJ1-1
V gene: TRBV20-1
CDR3 DNA: TGCAGTGCTAGAGATGCAGGGCAAGCGAACACTGAAGCTTTCTTT
CDR3 protein: CSARDAGQANTEAFF

D gene: NA
clone size: few
J gene: TRBJ1-6
V gene: TRBV20-1
CDR3 DNA: TGCAGTGCTGCTAGAGCCGGGACCGGAGATTCACCCCTCCACTTT
CDR3 protein: CSAARAGTGDSPLHF

D gene: NA
clone size: few
J gene: TRBJ2-7
V gene: TRBV27
CDR3 DNA: TGTGCCAGCAGAGGGTTGGGCGGGGCCGCCTACGAGCAGTACTTC
CDR3 protein: CASRGLGGAAYEQYF

D gene: TRBD2
clone size: few
J gene: TRBJ2-1
V gene: TRBV4-2
CDR3 DNA: TGTGCCAGCAGCCAGGCTCGGGAGGGAGAGCAGTTCTTC
CDR3 protein: CASSQAREGEQFF

D gene: NA
clone size: NA
J gene: TRBJ1-6
V gene: TRBV12-3/TRBV12-4
CDR3 DNA: TGTGCCAGCAGTTTAGTATCATCACCCCTCCACTTT
CDR3 protein: CASSLVSSPLHF

D gene: NA
clone size: many
J gene: TRBJ1-6
V gene: TRBV20-1
CDR3 DNA: TGCAGTGCTAGTGAAAGGGGACGGAGCTCCTATAATTCACCCCTCCACTTT
CDR3 protein: CSASERGRSSYNSPLHF

D gene: TRBD1
clone size: few
J gene: TRBJ2-5
V gene: TRBV6-6
CDR3 DNA: TGTGCCAGCAGGGATGACGGACAGGGGAGAGAGACCCAGTACTTC
CDR3 protein: CASRDDGQGRETQYF

D gene: TRBD2
clone size: NA
J gene: TRBJ2-1
V gene: TRBV7-9
CDR3 DNA: TGTGCCAGCAGGGGACTAGCGGGAGGGTACAATGAGCAGTTCTTC
CDR3 protein: CASRGLAGGYNEQFF

D gene: NA
clone size: NA
J gene: TRBJ1-5
V gene: TRBV12-3/TRBV12-4
CDR3 DNA: TGTGCCAGCGGTGGGGACGGAGATCAGCCCCAGCATTTT
CDR3 protein: CASGGDGDQPQHF

D gene: NA
clone size: few
J gene: TRBJ2-3
V gene: TRBV10-3
CDR3 DNA: TGTGCCATCAGACAGGCAGATACGCAGTATTTT
CDR3 protein: CAIRQADTQYF

D gene: TRBD2
clone size: many
J gene: TRBJ2-7
V gene: TRBV7-2
CDR3 DNA: TGTGCCAGCAGCGCCGGGAGGTCAGGCTACGAGCAGTACTTC
CDR3 protein: CASSAGRSGYEQYF

D gene: NA
clone size: NA
J gene: TRBJ2-3
V gene: TRBV12-3/TRBV12-4
CDR3 DNA: TGTGCCAGCAGCAACTACTGGACGGCCCGCACAGATACGCAGTATTTT
CDR3 protein: CASSNYWTARTDTQYF

D gene: TRBD1
clone size: few
J gene: TRBJ2-3
V gene: TRBV12-3/TRBV12-4
CDR3 DNA: TGTGCCAGCAGTTTAGTCGGGACAGCAGCTTATACGCAGTATTTT
CDR3 protein: CASSLVGTAAYTQYF

D gene: NA
clone size: many
J gene: TRBJ1-1
V gene: TRBV12-3/TRBV12-4
CDR3 DNA: TGTGCCAGCAGTCACACAAGGAACACTGAAGCTTTCTTT
CDR3 protein: CASSHTRNTEAFF

D gene: NA
clone size: few
J gene: TRBJ2-1
V gene: TRBV4-1
CDR3 DNA: TGCGCCAGCAGCCAAGATATGCAGGGGCAGTTCTTC
CDR3 protein: CASSQDMQGQFF

D gene: TRBD2
clone size: few
J gene: TRBJ2-1
V gene: TRBV5-6
CDR3 DNA: TGTGCCAGCAGCTCCCGGACTAGCGGCTTCTACAATGAGCAGTTCTTC
CDR3 protein: CASSSRTSGFYNEQFF

D gene: TRBD1
clone size: NA
J gene: TRBJ2-5
V gene: TRBV12-3/TRBV12-4
CDR3 DNA: TGTGCCAGCAGTTCCCGACAGGGCGACGCCCAAGAGACCCAGTACTTC
CDR3 protein: CASSSRQGDAQETQYF

D gene: NA
clone size: few
J gene: TRBJ1-2
V gene: TRBV28
CDR3 DNA: TGTGCCAGCAGGGATCCGAAGTCCTATGGCTACACCTTC
CDR3 protein: CASRDPKSYGYTF

D gene: TRBD1
clone size: NA
J gene: TRBJ1-2
V gene: TRBV7-2
CDR3 DNA: TGTGCCAGCAGCTTACGTCGTCAGGGGGACGGCTACACCTTC
CDR3 protein: CASSLRRQGDGYTF

D gene: TRBD1
clone size: few
J gene: TRBJ2-5
V gene: TRBV6-2/TRBV6-3
CDR3 DNA: TGTGCCAGCAGTTGGACAGGGGTGAAGACCCAGTACTTC
CDR3 protein: CASSWTGVKTQYF

D gene: NA
clone size: many
J gene: TRBJ2-6
V gene: TRBV28
CDR3 DNA: TGTGCCAGCAGGGTAGGGGGGTCTGGGGCCAACGTCCTGACTTTC
CDR3 protein: CASRVGGSGANVLTF

D gene: TRBD1
clone size: NA
J gene: TRBJ1-3
V gene: TRBV7-2
CDR3 DNA: TGTGCCAGCAGCTTAGCGCTCAGGACAGGGGAGAACACCATATATTTT
CDR3 protein: CASSLALRTGENTIYF

D gene: NA
clone size: few
J gene: TRBJ2-1
V gene: TRBV9
CDR3 DNA: TGTGCCAGCAGCCCCGGGGCTAGTCTCCATGAGCAGTTCTTC
CDR3 protein: CASSPGASLHEQFF